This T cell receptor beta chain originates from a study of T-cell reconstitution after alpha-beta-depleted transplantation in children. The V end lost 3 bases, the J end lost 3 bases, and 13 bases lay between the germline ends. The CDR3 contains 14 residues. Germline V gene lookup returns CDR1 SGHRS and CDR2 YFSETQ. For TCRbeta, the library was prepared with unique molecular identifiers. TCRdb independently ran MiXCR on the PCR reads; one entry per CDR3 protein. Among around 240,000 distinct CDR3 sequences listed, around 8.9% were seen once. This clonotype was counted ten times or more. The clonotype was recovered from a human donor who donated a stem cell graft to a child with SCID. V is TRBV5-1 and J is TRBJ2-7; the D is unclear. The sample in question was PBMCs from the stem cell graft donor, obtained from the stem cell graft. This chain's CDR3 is CASSSIGRNYEQYF. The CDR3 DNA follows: TGCGCCAGCAGCTCCATCGGACGGAACTACGAGCAGTACTTC.